This passage covers 29 T cell receptor beta chains from one sample sequenced in a study of T cells after yellow fever vaccination. Each CDR3 protein is one row after TCRdb ran MiXCR on the 5' RACE reads. Of more than 65,000 distinct CDR3 sequences in the sample, about 14% were seen once. Sequencing used CD8+ T cells not binding an NS4B(214-222) dextramer, sorted from PBMCs, obtained less than 25 days after the first yellow fever vaccination. All receptors come from a young man who received the YFV17D yellow fever vaccine.

This clonotype was counted only a few times. This chain uses TRBV6-5 with TRBJ2-1; TRBD1 agrees at 7 bases. This CDR3 spans 16 amino acids. The germline V gene encodes CDR1 MNHEY and CDR2 SVGAGI. The trim removed 4 bases at V and 4 bases at J, leaving 10 bases unmatched. CDR3 protein: CASSSFRDRNYNEQFF. CDR3 bases: TGTGCCAGCAGTTCCTTCCGGGACAGAAATTACAATGAGCAGTTCTTC.

V is TRBV6-6 and J is TRBJ2-1; D call uncertain. This CDR3 has 11 residues. The V end lost 5 bases, the J end lost 4 bases, and 3 bases lay between the germline ends. The germline V gene has CDR1 MNHNY and CDR2 SVGAGI (reference sequence). For the CDR3, the DNA is TGTGCCAGCAGTATGTACAATGAGCAGTTCTTC. Translating gives CASSMYNEQFF.

This clonotype came up a few times. The rearrangement links TRBV20-1 to TRBJ1-1; D unresolved. This CDR3 is built from 14 residues. With 4 bases removed from V and 1 base from J, the gap between germline ends came to 13 bases. CDR1 and CDR2 from the germline V gene are DFQATT and SNEGSKA (reference sequence). CDR3 protein: CSAKEDRRNTEAFF. In nucleotides, the CDR3 is TGCAGTGCTAAGGAGGACCGGAGGAACACTGAAGCTTTCTTT.

The sample holds many counts of this clonotype. The V and J genes are TRBV6-2 or TRBV6-3 and TRBJ2-1, with D maybe TRBD2 (5 bases). CDR1 and CDR2 from the germline V gene are MNHEY and SVGEGT. The V end lost 2 bases, the J end lost 7 bases, and 6 bases lay between the germline ends. The CDR3 is 12 residues long. The CDR3 DNA reads TGTGCCAGCAGTTACCCGGGGAATGAGCAGTTCTTC. Translated: CASSYPGNEQFF.

This clonotype was seen a handful of times. V gene TRBV12-3 or TRBV12-4 combines with J gene TRBJ2-7; tentatively, D is TRBD2 (6 bases). With 5 bases removed from V and 5 bases from J, the gap between germline ends came to 10 bases. The CDR3 sequence is 12 residues long. CDR3 in DNA: TGTGCCAGCAGTGTACTAGCAGACGAGCAGTACTTC. Its protein product is CASSVLADEQYF.

This clonotype was detected only a few times. The chain employs TRBV11-1 and TRBJ2-5; 9 nucleotides agree with TRBD1. From germline, CDR1 is SGHAT and CDR2 FQDESV (reference sequence). Germline trimming cut 4 bases from V and 3 bases from J; bases unmatched to any gene: 6. The length of the CDR3 is 15 residues. The chain's CDR3 is CASSSHWDREETQYF. CDR3 DNA sequence: TGTGCCAGCAGCTCTCATTGGGACAGGGAAGAGACCCAGTACTTC.

This clonotype has ten or more counts. The chain recombines TRBV7-2 with TRBJ2-1, with TRBD2 matching over 11 bases. Germline V gene sequence: CDR1 SGHTA, CDR2 FQGNSA. The CDR3 is 15 amino acids. The V segment lost 8 bases and the J segment 2 bases; nucleotides outside the gene matches: 5. CDR3 sequence: CASSSSGGTYNEQFF. The CDR3 DNA sequence: TGTGCCAGCTCCTCTAGCGGGGGGACCTACAATGAGCAGTTCTTC.

The chain uses TRBV5-1 and TRBJ2-4; 9 nucleotides line up with TRBD1. The length of the CDR3 is 15 residues. The trim removed 5 bases at V and 8 bases at J, leaving 11 bases unmatched. Per the germline V gene, CDR1 is SGHRS and CDR2 is YFSETQ. The CDR3 sequence: CASSKDGDRADIQYF. The CDR3 DNA reads TGCGCCAGCAGTAAGGACGGGGACAGGGCCGACATTCAGTACTTC.

This clonotype was picked up a small number of times. The J gene is TRBJ2-3, the V gene TRBV5-6; D is undetermined. Trimming stripped 3 bases from V and 5 bases from J, with 4 bases between. CDR3 length: 11 amino acids. The germline V gene encodes CDR1 SGHDT and CDR2 YYEEEE. This chain's CDR3 is CASSSLDTQYF. CDR3 nucleotide sequence: TGTGCCAGCAGCTCCTTAGATACGCAGTATTTT.

The CDR3 loop reads CASTYGGTGITGELFF. As DNA, the CDR3 is TGTGCCAGCACCTACGGTGGGACAGGGATCACCGGGGAGCTGTTTTTT. The chain is built from TRBV6-1 and TRBJ2-2; 9 bases match TRBD1. This CDR3 has 16 residues. CDR1 and CDR2 (germline): MNHNS, SASEGT. The V and J ends lost 7 bases and 4 bases, in that order; junction bases with no gene match: 10.

The rearrangement uses TRBV4-2 and TRBJ2-3; 8 nucleotides agree with TRBD1. V lost 5 bases and J lost 2; bases outside the gene matches: 9. The CDR3 has 16 amino acids. From germline, CDR1 is LGHNA and CDR2 YNFKEQ. The CDR3, as DNA: TGTGCCAGCAGCTGGACGACAGGGGCCTACACAGATACGCAGTATTTT. It yields the protein CASSWTTGAYTDTQYF.

The V gene is TRBV4-1, the J gene TRBJ2-3; D possibly matches TRBD1 or TRBD2 (5 bases each). CDR1 is MGHRA, CDR2 YSYEKL, per germline. V was shortened by 2 bases and J by 2 bases, with 14 bases between the two germline ends. This CDR3 is built from 16 residues. The CDR3 protein is CASSQLWAGTTDTQYF. DNA for the CDR3: TGCGCCAGCAGCCAATTATGGGCAGGGACCACAGATACGCAGTATTTT.

The J gene is TRBJ1-2, the V gene TRBV4-1; a possible D gene is TRBD1 (6 bases). Trimming stripped 2 bases from V and 4 bases from J, with 14 bases between. Germline V CDR1 and CDR2: MGHRA, YSYEKL. The CDR3 loop spans 15 amino acids. The DNA of the CDR3 is TGCGCCAGCAGCCAACGGGACACGACCTTCTATGGCTACACCTTC. Translation: CASSQRDTTFYGYTF.

This chain uses TRBV19 with TRBJ2-5, with unresolved D. CDR1 is LNHDA, CDR2 SQIVND, per germline (reference sequence). V lost 5 bases and J lost 5, with 15 bases in between. This CDR3 region has 14 residues. CDR3 loop: CASSAGDRWETQYF. CDR3 in DNA: TGTGCCAGTAGTGCAGGCGATCGTTGGGAGACCCAGTACTTC.

This clonotype was found many times. The chain links TRBV27 to TRBJ2-1; D uncertain. This CDR3 is 14 amino acids long. Germline values: CDR1 MNHEY, CDR2 SMNVEV (reference sequence). The V and J ends lost 8 bases and 0 bases respectively, with 11 bases between them. DNA of the CDR3: TGTGCCAGCGGCCTGGCAGGCTCCTACAATGAGCAGTTCTTC. It translates to CASGLAGSYNEQFF.

This clonotype was observed a few times. This chain joins TRBV20-1 and TRBJ2-5, with D tentatively TRBD1 (5 bases). Germline V gene sequence: CDR1 DFQATT, CDR2 SNEGSKA (reference sequence). The CDR3 loop spans 14 amino acids. With 5 bases removed from V and 9 bases from J, the gap between germline ends came to 22 bases. As DNA, the CDR3 is TGCAGTGCTGCACAGGACATCGATTGGACGGCCCAGTACTTC. It translates to CSAAQDIDWTAQYF.

This clonotype came up many times. V usage is TRBV6-6 and J usage is TRBJ2-3; D gene ambiguous. The germline CDR1 and CDR2 sequences are MNHNY and SVGAGI (reference sequence). Trimming took off 6 bases at V and 8 bases at J, with 12 bases between the two ends. This CDR3 is built from 12 residues. Here the CDR3 DNA reads TGTGCCAGCAGCCCAAGAGTCCGTACGCAGTATTTT. Amino acid sequence: CASSPRVRTQYF.

This rearrangement joins TRBV4-3 to TRBJ1-1, with TRBD1 matching over 9 bases. CDR3 length: 17 amino acids. V was pared by 1 base and J by 2 bases, with 8 bases of the junction left unmatched. Germline CDR1 LGHNA, CDR2 YSLEER. The CDR3 is CASSQGTGVWLNTEAFF. CDR3 sequence (DNA): TGCGCCAGCAGCCAAGGGACAGGGGTTTGGTTAAACACTGAAGCTTTCTTT.

The table lists this clonotype with a few counts. The rearrangement joins TRBV9 to TRBJ2-4; TRBD1 matches at 7 bases. Germline V CDR1 and CDR2: SGDLS, YYNGEE. The CDR3 covers 15 residues. Trimming removed 4 bases from V and 6 bases from J; junction bases left unmatched: 10. The CDR3 sequence is CASSSQTGNINIQYF. In nucleotides, the CDR3 is TGTGCCAGCAGCTCCCAGACAGGGAACATAAACATTCAGTACTTC.

This clonotype has a handful of counts. The chain uses TRBV12-3 or TRBV12-4 and TRBJ2-7; weak D call: TRBD1 (6 bases). CDR3 length: 11 residues. Trimming cost V 5 bases and J 5 bases, with 7 bases left between them. The CDR3 protein is CASSTGNEQYF. CDR3 DNA: TGTGCCAGCAGTACAGGGAACGAGCAGTACTTC.

The CDR3 spells CASRPQRADTQYF. The DNA for the CDR3 is TGTGCCAGCAGACCCCAGCGGGCAGATACGCAGTATTTT. The chain uses TRBV7-9 and TRBJ2-3; D is possibly TRBD2 (6 bases). This CDR3 has 13 residues. Deletions cut 6 bases from V and 4 bases from J, with 11 bases between. Germline V gene data show CDR1 as SEHNR and CDR2 as FQNEAQ (reference sequence).

This chain connects TRBV4-1 to TRBJ1-1; D gene unclear. This CDR3 is built from 13 residues. Germline V CDR1 and CDR2: MGHRA, YSYEKL. V was trimmed by 3 bases and J by 1 base, leaving 6 bases between them. The CDR3 region has the DNA TGCGCCAGCAGCCACCCAGGGAACACTGAAGCTTTCTTT. Residues: CASSHPGNTEAFF.

The rearrangement uses TRBV5-1 and TRBJ1-4, with TRBD1 as a possible D gene (6 bases). CDR3 length: 16 amino acids. V shed 6 bases and J shed 7 bases, with 22 bases lying between them. Looked up from germline, CDR1 is SGHRS and CDR2 is YFSETQ. DNA of the CDR3: TGCGCCAGCACTATGTACGGGGGGGGCTACGGTGAAAAACTGTTTTTT. Its protein product is CASTMYGGGYGEKLFF.

The table lists this clonotype with many counts. The rearrangement links TRBV4-3 to TRBJ1-2; unclear D gene. The CDR3 is made up of 14 amino acids. V dropped 3 bases and J dropped 8 bases, with 16 bases sitting between them. Germline CDR1 reads LGHNA; CDR2 reads YSLEER. DNA for the CDR3: TGCGCCAGCAGCCAGGACTTGACATCCCACGGCTACACCTTC. It codes for CASSQDLTSHGYTF.

The gene calls are TRBV7-9 and TRBJ2-1; possible D gene TRBD1, 6 bases. Germline V lookup: CDR1 SEHNR, CDR2 FQNEAQ (reference sequence). V lost 2 bases, J lost 4 bases, and 12 bases lay in between. The CDR3 is made up of 15 amino acids. CDR3 protein: CASSLTGHPYNEQFF. The CDR3 DNA is TGTGCCAGCAGCTTAACAGGGCATCCATACAATGAGCAGTTCTTC. Looking up the rest from reference TRBV7-9 and TRBJ2-1 gives the full variable domain: DTGVSQNPRHKITKRGQNVTFRCDPISEHNRLYWYRQTLGQGPEFLTYFQNEAQLEKSRLLSDRFSAERPKGSFSTLEIQRTEQGDSAMYLCASSLTGHPYNEQFFGPGTRLTVL.

The chain links TRBV29-1 to TRBJ2-1; D might be TRBD1 (6 bases). CDR3 size: 12 residues. From germline, CDR1 is SQVTM and CDR2 ANQGSEA. Trimming took 2 bases from V and 8 from J, leaving 10 bases between them. The CDR3 sequence: CSVEPRTDEQFF. The CDR3 coding sequence is TGCAGCGTTGAACCCCGGACAGATGAGCAGTTCTTC.

This clonotype was detected a few times. V usage is TRBV4-1 and J usage is TRBJ2-7, with 7 bases identical to TRBD1. This CDR3 has 16 amino acids. The trim removed 0 bases at V and 3 bases at J, leaving 8 bases unmatched. The germline CDR1 and CDR2 sequences are MGHRA and YSYEKL. CDR3 in DNA: TGCGCCAGCAGCCAAGATCGGGGACAGTCTTTCTACGAGCAGTACGTC. As protein: CASSQDRGQSFYEQYV.

This clonotype was counted only a few times. The chain joins TRBV6-5 to TRBJ2-2, with D possibly TRBD2 on 5 matching bases. Between the trimmed V and J ends, which lost 5 bases and 7 bases, there was a span of 11 bases. CDR1 is MNHEY, CDR2 SVGAGI, per germline. This CDR3 spans 13 amino acids. CDR3 DNA: TGTGCCAGCAGTCCCCTCGAGGGCGGGGAGCTGTTTTTT. This sequence encodes CASSPLEGGELFF.

The sample holds a few counts of this clonotype. The chain has TRBV11-2 and TRBJ2-5; TRBD1 is a possible D gene (6 bases). Germline V gives CDR1 SGHAT, CDR2 FQNNGV. The CDR3 runs 14 residues. Trimming removed 5 bases at V and 6 bases at J, with 16 bases between. CDR3 DNA: TGTGCCAGCAGCCCCGGACAGACTTCGCAGACCCAGTACTTC. Translation gives CASSPGQTSQTQYF.